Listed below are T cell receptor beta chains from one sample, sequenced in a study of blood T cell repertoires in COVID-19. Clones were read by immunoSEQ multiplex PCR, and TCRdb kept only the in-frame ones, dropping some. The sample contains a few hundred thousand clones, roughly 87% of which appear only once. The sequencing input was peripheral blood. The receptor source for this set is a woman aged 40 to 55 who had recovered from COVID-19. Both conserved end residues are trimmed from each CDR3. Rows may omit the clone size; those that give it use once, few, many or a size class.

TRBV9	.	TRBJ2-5	ASSVGSGGTQY
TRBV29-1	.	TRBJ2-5	SVRRIKETQY
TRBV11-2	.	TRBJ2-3	ASSSWESWGDTQY
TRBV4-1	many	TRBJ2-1	ASSLRDEQF
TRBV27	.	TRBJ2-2	ASSFVSGELF
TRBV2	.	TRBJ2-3	ASSDRQRSTDTQY
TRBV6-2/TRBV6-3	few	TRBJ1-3	ASSYRRSQSSGNTIY
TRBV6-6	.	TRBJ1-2	ASREGTGDYGYT
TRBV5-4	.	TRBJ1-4	ASSSYGGAEEKLF
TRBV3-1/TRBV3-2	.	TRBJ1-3	ASSETASSGNTIY
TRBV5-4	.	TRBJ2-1	ASSLEATPWNEQF
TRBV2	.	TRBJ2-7	ASRAGTDGYYEQY
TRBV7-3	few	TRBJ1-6	ASALWDRDNSPLH
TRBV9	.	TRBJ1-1	ASSVDLFGGPGGTEAF
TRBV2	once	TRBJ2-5	ASSPGLVGSETQY
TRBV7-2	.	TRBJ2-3	ASSSRLVSTDTQY
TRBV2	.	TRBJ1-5	ASSLTDSNQPQH
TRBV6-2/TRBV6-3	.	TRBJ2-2	ASSPTGTGGRELF
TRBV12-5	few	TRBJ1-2	ASGDLTGTPYGYT
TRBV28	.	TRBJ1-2	ASISTGPHGYT
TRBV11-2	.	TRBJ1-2	ASSLDPSANYGYT
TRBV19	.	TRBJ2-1	ASSIWSTRLSYNEQF
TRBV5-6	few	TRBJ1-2	ASSPGQMYGYT
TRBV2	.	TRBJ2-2	ASTSGRNTGELF
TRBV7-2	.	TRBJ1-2	ASTLMGSGDGYT
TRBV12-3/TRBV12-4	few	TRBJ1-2	ASSNLRGDGYT
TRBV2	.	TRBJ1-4	ATSYYSTNEKLF
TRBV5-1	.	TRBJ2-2	ASSQPPGKGRHTGELF
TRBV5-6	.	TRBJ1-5	ASSSRGARYQPQH
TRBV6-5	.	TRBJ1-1	ASQGKNTEAF
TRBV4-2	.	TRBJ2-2	ASSQLDSDTGELF
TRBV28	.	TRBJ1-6	ASSLADRFNSPLH
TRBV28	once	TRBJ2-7	ASSPRVGGQGAYEQY
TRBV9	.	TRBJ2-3	ASSVEPRGGRADTQY
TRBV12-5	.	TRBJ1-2	ASGLLPGQGFGGYT
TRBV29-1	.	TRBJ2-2	SVPPTSGGANTGELF
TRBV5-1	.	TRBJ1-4	ASSRGRGDEKLF
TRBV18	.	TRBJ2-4	ASSLPAGRTKNIQY
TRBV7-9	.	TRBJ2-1	ASSPPGTGTYEQF
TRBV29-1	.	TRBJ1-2	SVSTGSGGYT
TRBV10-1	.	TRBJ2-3	ASSESGTGAFTDTQY
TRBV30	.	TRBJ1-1	AWSAGQGNTEAF
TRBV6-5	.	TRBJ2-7	ASSYLGEGEGEQY
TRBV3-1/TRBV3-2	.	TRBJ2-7	ASSRTGTGGQGNEQY
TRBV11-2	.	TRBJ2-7	ASSSSSEQY
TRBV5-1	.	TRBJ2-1	ASSTGLAGGNHNEQF
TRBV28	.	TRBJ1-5	ASRSQPGGQPQH
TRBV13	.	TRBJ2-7	ASSLAGGGSYEQY